A selection of T cell receptor beta chains follows, all from one sample in a study of T cell responses to AZD1222 COVID-19 vaccine. Libraries were prepared by immunoSEQ multiplex PCR; TCRdb keeps only in-frame clonotypes and omits some of them. The sample carries 40,000 to 50,000 clones, 88% recorded once. Source: peripheral blood, taken 28 days after the second AZD1222 dose. The receptors stem from an adult who received the AZD1222 COVID-19 vaccine. CDR3s leave out the opening cysteine and the closing phenylalanine or tryptophan. The order of the fields is J gene, V gene, CDR3 length, D gene, CDR3 protein. D genes are given only for firm matches.

j_gene: TRBJ2-7
v_gene: TRBV19
len: 16
d_gene: TRBD2
CDR3aa: ASSTTPGLAGRFYEQY

j_gene: TRBJ2-7
v_gene: TRBV12-3/TRBV12-4
len: 11
d_gene: NA
CDR3aa: ASSVFGLGEQY

j_gene: TRBJ1-5
v_gene: TRBV5-5
len: 14
d_gene: TRBD1
CDR3aa: ASSLQPTGFNQPQH

j_gene: TRBJ2-1
v_gene: TRBV5-4
len: 9
d_gene: NA
CDR3aa: ASSLGGEQF

j_gene: TRBJ2-1
v_gene: TRBV5-1
len: 13
d_gene: NA
CDR3aa: ASSLQGRDHDEQF

j_gene: TRBJ2-5
v_gene: TRBV7-8
len: 11
d_gene: TRBD2
CDR3aa: ASSLGGSETQY

j_gene: TRBJ2-1
v_gene: TRBV5-1
len: 12
d_gene: TRBD2
CDR3aa: ASSNGLAGAEQF

j_gene: TRBJ2-6
v_gene: TRBV6-5
len: 13
d_gene: NA
CDR3aa: ASRPGSGGANVLT

j_gene: TRBJ1-4
v_gene: TRBV27
len: 10
d_gene: NA
CDR3aa: ASRGAGEKLF

j_gene: TRBJ2-7
v_gene: TRBV10-3
len: 11
d_gene: NA
CDR3aa: AITRGPSYEQY

j_gene: TRBJ2-1
v_gene: TRBV6-2/TRBV6-3
len: 14
d_gene: NA
CDR3aa: ASSYAIVGFHNEQF

j_gene: TRBJ2-7
v_gene: TRBV11-3
len: 12
d_gene: TRBD1
CDR3aa: ASSLGQAAHEQY

j_gene: TRBJ2-5
v_gene: TRBV6-5
len: 13
d_gene: TRBD2
CDR3aa: ASSGLAGGQETQY

j_gene: TRBJ2-1
v_gene: TRBV3-1/TRBV3-2
len: 13
d_gene: NA
CDR3aa: ASSQVRAQGNEQF

j_gene: TRBJ2-7
v_gene: TRBV7-9
len: 11
d_gene: TRBD2
CDR3aa: ASSPAGWYEQY

j_gene: TRBJ2-2
v_gene: TRBV7-9
len: 12
d_gene: NA
CDR3aa: ASSLIPNTGELF

j_gene: TRBJ1-2
v_gene: TRBV25-1
len: 11
d_gene: TRBD1
CDR3aa: ASSLGQGGSYT

j_gene: TRBJ2-7
v_gene: TRBV6-6
len: 13
d_gene: TRBD2
CDR3aa: ASSYGGGASYEQY

j_gene: TRBJ1-3
v_gene: TRBV6-5
len: 13
d_gene: TRBD1
CDR3aa: ASRPVTGGGNTIY

j_gene: TRBJ2-7
v_gene: TRBV7-9
len: 10
d_gene: NA
CDR3aa: ASSPTAWEQY

j_gene: TRBJ2-7
v_gene: TRBV3-1/TRBV3-2
len: 9
d_gene: NA
CDR3aa: ASSQEYEQY

j_gene: TRBJ1-2
v_gene: TRBV6-5
len: 13
d_gene: NA
CDR3aa: ASSQTGTYTDGYT

j_gene: TRBJ2-1
v_gene: TRBV27
len: 10
d_gene: NA
CDR3aa: ASRRETSEQF

j_gene: TRBJ1-3
v_gene: TRBV13
len: 12
d_gene: NA
CDR3aa: ASSLTGAGNTIY

j_gene: TRBJ2-3
v_gene: TRBV30
len: 15
d_gene: TRBD1
CDR3aa: AWGQVVGRGLGDTQY

j_gene: TRBJ2-7
v_gene: TRBV5-1
len: 12
d_gene: TRBD1
CDR3aa: ASSSRGTGEEQY

j_gene: TRBJ2-2
v_gene: TRBV5-1
len: 12
d_gene: NA
CDR3aa: ASGLQANTGELF

j_gene: TRBJ2-5
v_gene: TRBV7-2
len: 14
d_gene: TRBD1
CDR3aa: ASSLVGRQGQETQY

j_gene: TRBJ2-7
v_gene: TRBV7-2
len: 12
d_gene: TRBD2
CDR3aa: ASSATSGYYEQY

j_gene: TRBJ2-6
v_gene: TRBV9
len: 16
d_gene: NA
CDR3aa: ASSPGEGVPSGANVLT

j_gene: TRBJ2-7
v_gene: TRBV6-5
len: 11
d_gene: NA
CDR3aa: ASSPGPGREQY

j_gene: TRBJ1-6
v_gene: TRBV10-3
len: 12
d_gene: TRBD1
CDR3aa: AINGQGTGSPLH

j_gene: TRBJ2-6
v_gene: TRBV19
len: 11
d_gene: NA
CDR3aa: ASRLWLEAVLT

j_gene: TRBJ2-1
v_gene: TRBV29-1
len: 10
d_gene: NA
CDR3aa: SVDSPNNEQF

j_gene: TRBJ1-3
v_gene: TRBV9
len: 17
d_gene: NA
CDR3aa: ASSESTPGHQTSGDTIY

j_gene: TRBJ1-1
v_gene: TRBV6-1
len: 11
d_gene: NA
CDR3aa: ASSEQGRPGAF

j_gene: TRBJ1-4
v_gene: TRBV4-2
len: 12
d_gene: NA
CDR3aa: ASSQDGGNEKLF

j_gene: TRBJ1-5
v_gene: TRBV2
len: 12
d_gene: NA
CDR3aa: ASSGGFSNQPQH

j_gene: TRBJ2-5
v_gene: TRBV4-3
len: 14
d_gene: TRBD1
CDR3aa: ASSQGALGQGETQY

j_gene: TRBJ2-2
v_gene: TRBV2
len: 11
d_gene: NA
CDR3aa: ASGSYITGELF

j_gene: TRBJ1-1
v_gene: TRBV2
len: 12
d_gene: TRBD1
CDR3aa: ASSADRVGTEAF

j_gene: TRBJ1-4
v_gene: TRBV25-1
len: 13
d_gene: NA
CDR3aa: ASSPTGWANEKLF

j_gene: TRBJ1-2
v_gene: TRBV2
len: 12
d_gene: NA
CDR3aa: ASSSGAGVYGYT

j_gene: TRBJ1-2
v_gene: TRBV6-1
len: 13
d_gene: NA
CDR3aa: ASSELWSFNYGYT

j_gene: TRBJ2-5
v_gene: TRBV10-3
len: 16
d_gene: TRBD2
CDR3aa: AISEEARASGSLETQY

j_gene: TRBJ2-1
v_gene: TRBV6-5
len: 10
d_gene: NA
CDR3aa: ASSARWNEQF

j_gene: TRBJ1-5
v_gene: TRBV19
len: 16
d_gene: TRBD1
CDR3aa: ASSIQGGAGGPGQPQH

j_gene: TRBJ1-5
v_gene: TRBV7-9
len: 15
d_gene: NA
CDR3aa: ASSSHFGQYSNQPQH

j_gene: TRBJ2-2
v_gene: TRBV27
len: 14
d_gene: NA
CDR3aa: ASSPLPGVGGGELF

j_gene: TRBJ1-6
v_gene: TRBV4-1
len: 14
d_gene: TRBD1
CDR3aa: ASSQDGRGHNSPLH

j_gene: TRBJ1-2
v_gene: TRBV9
len: 15
d_gene: NA
CDR3aa: ASSVGGEGAANYGYT

j_gene: TRBJ1-2
v_gene: TRBV5-1
len: 14
d_gene: TRBD1
CDR3aa: ASSQPQGDGNYGYT

j_gene: TRBJ2-7
v_gene: TRBV27
len: 15
d_gene: TRBD1
CDR3aa: ASRTRTWDRGAYEQY

j_gene: TRBJ1-2
v_gene: TRBV5-1
len: 10
d_gene: TRBD1
CDR3aa: ASSLVQGAFT